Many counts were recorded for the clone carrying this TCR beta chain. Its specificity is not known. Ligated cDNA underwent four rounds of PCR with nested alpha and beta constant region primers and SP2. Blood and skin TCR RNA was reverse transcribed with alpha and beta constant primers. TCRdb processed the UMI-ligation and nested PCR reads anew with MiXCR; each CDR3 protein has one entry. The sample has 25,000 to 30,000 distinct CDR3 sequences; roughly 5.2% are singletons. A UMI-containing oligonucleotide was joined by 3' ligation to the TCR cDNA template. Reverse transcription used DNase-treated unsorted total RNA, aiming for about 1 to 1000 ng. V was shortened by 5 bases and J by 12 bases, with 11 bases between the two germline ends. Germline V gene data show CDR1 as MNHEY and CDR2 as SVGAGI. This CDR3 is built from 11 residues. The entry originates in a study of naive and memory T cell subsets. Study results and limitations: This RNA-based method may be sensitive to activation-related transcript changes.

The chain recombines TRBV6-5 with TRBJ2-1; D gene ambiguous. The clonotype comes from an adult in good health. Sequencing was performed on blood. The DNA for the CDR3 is TGTGCCAGCAGTGTAGGCAGCTCGCAGTTCTTC. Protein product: CASSVGSSQFF.